A single TCR beta chain is shown here with its context. Deletions cut 0 bases from V and 5 bases from J, with 14 bases between. Germline lookup yields CDR1 SGDLS and CDR2 YYNGEE. This CDR3 spans 16 amino acids. The table came from immunoSEQ multiplex PCR; TCRdb's copy has only in-frame clones and leaves some out. There are about 150,000 clones in the sample; 94% occur only once, and 1.3% lies in the top ten. This record comes from a study of control samples from healthy donors and cancer patients. The clonotype comes from a woman between 18 and 29 years old in good health. Source material: blood. The chain recombines TRBV9 with TRBJ1-4, with D possibly TRBD1 on 5 matching bases. The CDR3 is CASSVVDGGRNEKLFF. DNA of the CDR3: TGTGCCAGCAGCGTAGTTGACGGGGGGAGAAATGAAAAACTGTTTTTT.